A selection of T cell receptor beta chains follows, all from one sample in a study of cytomegalovirus exposure and HLA in healthy donors. Only in-frame clones appear in the TCRdb table, and some are missing; sequencing was by immunoSEQ multiplex PCR. The sample has about 140,000 clones, about four fifths seen once. Sequencing was performed on PBMCs. All receptors come from a middle-aged woman in good health and CMV-seronegative. The CDR3 runs from the conserved cysteine through the conserved F or W. A D gene is named only where the DNA matches it firmly. Size tells how often a clone was seen (once, few, many) or the class of an expanded clone, and some rows leave it out.

cdr3_aa | cdr3_nt | v_call | d_call | clone_size | j_call
CASSYGQGPAGNTIYF | TGCGCCAGCAGCTACGGACAGGGGCCGGCCGGAAACACCATATATTTT | TRBV5-1 | TRBD1 | NA | TRBJ1-3
CASSTLGQGRYEQYF | TGTGCCAGTAGCACACTTGGACAGGGGAGGTACGAGCAGTACTTC | TRBV19 | TRBD1 | NA | TRBJ2-7
CASSPQPQTGGYGYTF | TGTGCCAGCTCACCGCAACCACAGACAGGGGGGTATGGCTACACCTTC | TRBV18 | TRBD1 | few | TRBJ1-2
CASRGHGENTEAFF | TGTGCCAGCAGGGGACACGGAGAGAACACTGAAGCTTTCTTT | TRBV7-6 | NA | NA | TRBJ1-1
CASSLGSAGLYEQYF | TGTGCCAGCAGCTTAGGCTCCGCGGGGTTATACGAGCAGTACTTC | TRBV13 | NA | NA | TRBJ2-7
CSVAFYRGVGYTF | TGCAGCGTTGCTTTCTACAGGGGAGTTGGCTACACCTTC | TRBV29-1 | TRBD1 | NA | TRBJ1-2
CASGLVARVPHHYEQYF | TGTGCTAGTGGTTTGGTAGCGAGGGTGCCACATCACTACGAGCAGTACTTC | TRBV12-5 | NA | NA | TRBJ2-7
CASSLTRGDLTEAFF | TGTGCCAGCAGCCTAACCAGGGGGGACCTCACTGAAGCTTTCTTT | TRBV4-2 | TRBD1 | once | TRBJ1-1
CASSEAGYTEAFF | TGTGCCAGCAGTGAAGCAGGGTACACTGAAGCTTTCTTT | TRBV25-1 | NA | NA | TRBJ1-1
CASGLAGGRQETQYF | TGTGCTAGTGGTCTAGCGGGGGGAAGACAAGAGACCCAGTACTTC | TRBV12-5 | TRBD2 | NA | TRBJ2-5
CASSLGEGTGELFF | TGTGCCAGCAGCTTAGGGGAGGGGACCGGGGAGCTGTTTTTT | TRBV7-9 | TRBD2 | once | TRBJ2-2
CASSRHAGTSDANTGELFF | TGCGCCAGCAGCCGACATGCCGGGACATCCGACGCGAACACCGGGGAGCTGTTTTTT | TRBV4-1 | NA | once | TRBJ2-2
CASSIIGDEQYF | TGTGCCAGTAGTATTATAGGGGACGAGCAGTACTTC | TRBV19 | NA | NA | TRBJ2-7
CASSFRRMGPEAFF | TGTGCCAGCAGCTTCCGACGGATGGGGCCTGAAGCTTTCTTT | TRBV7-8 | NA | NA | TRBJ1-1
CASGDGRDLPQHF | TGTGCCAGCGGCGATGGGAGGGACCTGCCCCAGCATTTT | TRBV2 | NA | few | TRBJ1-5
CASSQGGQGVRYEQYF | TGCGCCAGCAGCCAAGGCGGACAGGGAGTCCGATACGAGCAGTACTTC | TRBV4-1 | TRBD1 | NA | TRBJ2-7
CASSFDVGVYGYTF | TGTGCCAGCAGCTTTGACGTCGGGGTCTATGGCTACACCTTC | TRBV7-6 | NA | NA | TRBJ1-2
CASSTRTSSDTQYF | TGTGCCAGCAGCACCAGGACTAGCTCGGATACGCAGTATTTT | TRBV5-4 | TRBD2 | NA | TRBJ2-3
CASSLVDMGYTEAFF | TGTGCCAGCAGCTTGGTGGACATGGGGTACACTGAAGCTTTCTTT | TRBV7-2 | NA | NA | TRBJ1-1
CASSEPGHRWEGYTF | TGTGCCAGCAGTGAACCGGGACACCGCTGGGAAGGCTACACCTTC | TRBV6-1 | NA | NA | TRBJ1-2
CASSLALSYEQYF | TGTGCCAGCAGTCTAGCTCTCTCCTACGAGCAGTACTTC | TRBV6-1 | NA | NA | TRBJ2-7
CASSLRVGEETQYF | TGCGCCAGCAGCTTGAGGGTGGGAGAAGAGACCCAGTACTTC | TRBV5-1 | NA | NA | TRBJ2-5
CASSLDREAFF | TGTGCCAGCAGCCTTGACAGAGAAGCTTTCTTT | TRBV6-5 | NA | NA | TRBJ1-1
CASSQTGSPNEKLFF | TGCGCCAGCAGCCAGACAGGGTCGCCTAATGAAAAACTGTTTTTT | TRBV4-1 | TRBD1 | NA | TRBJ1-4
CSVDSSQETQYF | TGCAGCGTTGATTCTTCCCAAGAGACCCAGTACTTC | TRBV29-1 | NA | NA | TRBJ2-5
CASSETTGRSGYTF | TGTGCCAGCAGCGAAACCACAGGGAGATCTGGCTACACCTTC | TRBV27 | NA | once | TRBJ1-2
CASSQGFYEQYF | TGTGCCAGCAGTCAGGGCTTCTACGAGCAGTACTTC | TRBV28 | NA | NA | TRBJ2-7
CASRLAGGPDTQYF | TGCGCCAGCAGGTTGGCGGGGGGGCCAGATACGCAGTATTTT | TRBV5-1 | TRBD2 | NA | TRBJ2-3
CASSRGGVEKLFF | TGTGCCAGCAGTCGAGGGGGAGTTGAAAAACTGTTTTTT | TRBV2 | NA | NA | TRBJ1-4
CASSLRTATNEKLFF | TGCGCCAGCAGCCTTAGGACAGCAACTAATGAAAAACTGTTTTTT | TRBV5-1 | NA | NA | TRBJ1-4
CASSYSRRAVETQYF | TGTGCCAGCAGTTACTCTAGGCGGGCGGTAGAGACCCAGTACTTC | TRBV6-5 | NA | NA | TRBJ2-5
CASSLPLSGGGSTEQFF | TGTGCCAGCAGCTTACCCCTGAGCGGGGGGGGCTCGACTGAGCAGTTCTTC | TRBV7-9 | TRBD2 | NA | TRBJ2-1
CASRSGRLNTEAFF | TGTGCCAGTAGGTCAGGAAGGTTGAACACTGAAGCTTTCTTT | TRBV19 | NA | few | TRBJ1-1
CASSERTQGTEAFF | TGTGCCAGCAGCGAGAGGACCCAGGGGACTGAAGCTTTCTTT | TRBV7-9 | NA | NA | TRBJ1-1
CASSPPGLDEQFF | TGTGCCAGTTCACCCCCGGGACTGGATGAGCAGTTCTTC | TRBV6-5 | NA | NA | TRBJ2-1
CSAIVSSGYTF | TGCAGTGCCATAGTTTCCTCTGGCTACACCTTC | TRBV20-1 | NA | once | TRBJ1-2